The clone carrying this TCR beta chain has a count of ten or more. Its antigen is as yet unknown. This sample was included in a study of neurological immune-mediated disorders. Study-wide results and limits: None of the CDR3 amino acid sequences in expanded clones turned up in more than one subject, which points to private repertoires in all groups. The greatest TCR clonal expansion appeared in HTLV-1-associated myelopathy and the smallest, falling below healthy controls, in multiple sclerosis.

The germline V and J ends were trimmed by 4 bases and 4 bases, with 11 bases remaining between them. The CDR3 contains 13 residues. The germline CDR1 and CDR2 sequences are SGDLS and YYNGEE. As to time point: longitudinal time-point 1 (baseline). The unsorted libraries were produced from 2 million PBMCs held at -80 C. MiXCR, run by TCRdb on the 5' RACE reads, gives a single entry per CDR3 protein. The sample yields approximately 49,000 distinct CDR3 sequences, roughly 10% seen once. The receptor was derived from a middle-aged woman in good health. The sequencing sample was made of PBMCs. The rearrangement links TRBV9 to TRBJ1-1; tentative D call: TRBD1 (5 bases). CDR3 DNA sequence: TGTGCCAGCAGCCCCTGGGGGATCACTGAAGCTTTCTTT. Residues: CASSPWGITEAFF.